The clone carrying this TCR beta chain was seen more than once but under ten times. This entry is derived from a study of tumor-infiltrating lymphocytes in primary liver carcinoma. This CDR3 is built from 12 residues. The V gene's germline CDR1 is MNHNY and CDR2 SVGAGI (reference sequence). V lost 5 bases and J 9 bases, leaving 10 bases between the germline ends. The researchers obtained blood RNA from unsorted whole blood and also extracted germline DNA. With a constant-region primer, TCR beta cDNA was made from roughly 500 ng of total RNA. Nested multiplex PCR, run for three rounds with slightly modified ARM-PCR, yielded TCR beta libraries. Investigators reported that the first two PCR rounds, at 10 cycles each, used TRBV1-TRBV30 forward primers with a C-beta reverse primer. TCRdb reprocessed the multiplex PCR reads with MiXCR, giving one entry per CDR3 protein. Among 310,000 or so distinct CDR3 sequences, almost 60% were seen once, and the ten largest hold 15% to 20%.

This TCR came from a woman in her 30s with primary liver carcinoma and hepatitis B virus infection. Material: peripheral blood. The gene calls are TRBV6-6 and TRBJ1-4, with no clear D. This CDR3 reads CASSQSVQKLFF. CDR3 nucleotide sequence: TGTGCCAGCAGTCAATCGGTGCAAAAACTGTTTTTT.